Presented here are 10 T cell receptor beta chains from one specimen sequenced in a study of blood T cell repertoires in COVID-19. Generated by immunoSEQ multiplex PCR, the TCRdb table keeps only in-frame clones and is missing some. The sample has over 200,000 clones; over 75% are singletons. Sequencing was performed on peripheral blood. The origin of the receptors is a woman between 40 and 50 years old with acute or convalescent COVID-19.

The gene calls are TRBV10-1 and TRBJ1-5, with TRBD1 matching over 9 bases. Germline-derived CDR1 and CDR2 are WNHNN and SYGVQD (reference sequence). V trimming: 5 bases; J trimming: 0 bases; junction bases outside the gene matches: 17. This CDR3 spans 20 amino acids. The CDR3: CASSPQGGQGWPVSNQPQHF. The CDR3 region has the DNA TGCGCCAGCAGTCCTCAAGGCGGACAGGGGTGGCCCGTTAGCAATCAGCCCCAGCATTTT.

The chain uses TRBV2 and TRBJ1-2, with a possible D match to TRBD1 (5 bases). With 2 bases removed from V and 4 bases from J, the gap between germline ends came to 14 bases. CDR1 is SNHLY and CDR2 is FYNNEI in the germline V gene. This CDR3 contains 15 residues. The CDR3 nucleotides are TGTGCCAGCAGTGAATTTACAGGAGCAGCCTATGGCTACACCTTC. This sequence encodes CASSEFTGAAYGYTF. Full variable domain (outside the CDR3, taken from reference TRBV2 and TRBJ1-2): EPEVTQTPSHQVTQMGQEVILRCVPISNHLYFYWYRQILGQKVEFLVSFYNNEISEKSEIFDDQFSVERPDGSNFTLKIRSTKLEDSAMYFCASSEFTGAAYGYTFGSGTRLTVV.

The chain links TRBV29-1 to TRBJ1-2; D possibly corresponds to TRBD1 (6 bases). The ends were cut back, 7 bases at V and 4 bases at J, with 10 bases in the middle. The V gene's germline CDR1 is SQVTM and CDR2 ANQGSEA. The CDR3 is 11 amino acids. CDR3: CSARTAYGYTF. CDR3 bases: TGCAGCGCCAGGACAGCCTATGGCTACACCTTC. Full variable domain (outside the CDR3, taken from reference TRBV29-1 and TRBJ1-2): SAVISQKPSRDICQRGTSLTIQCQVDSQVTMMFWYRQQPGQSLTLIATANQGSEATYESGFVIDKFPISRPNLTFSTLTVSNMSPEDSSIYLCSARTAYGYTFGSGTRLTVV.

V gene TRBV24-1 combines with J gene TRBJ2-5; D remains unclear. Germline CDR1 KGHDR, CDR2 SFDVKD. The CDR3 loop spans 15 amino acids. The V end lost 3 bases, the J end lost 1 base, and 11 bases lay between the germline ends. CDR3 in amino acids: CATSDQEAVQETQYF. For the CDR3, the DNA is TGTGCCACCAGTGATCAAGAGGCAGTCCAAGAGACCCAGTACTTC.

This clone has just a few counts. The V gene is TRBV6-5, the J gene TRBJ1-2, with D perhaps TRBD1 (5 bases). The CDR3 spans 14 residues. The V end lost 8 bases, the J end lost 0 bases, and 13 bases lay between the germline ends. CDR1 and CDR2 (germline): MNHEY, SVGAGI. CDR3 protein: CASRGGAANYGYTF. CDR3 nucleotide sequence: TGTGCCAGCCGGGGAGGGGCCGCTAACTATGGCTACACCTTC.

The V gene is TRBV27, the J gene TRBJ2-1, with a possible D match to TRBD1 (6 bases). The CDR3 runs to 14 residues. Trimming pared 5 bases from V and 2 bases from J, leaving 10 bases between. CDR1 is MNHEY, CDR2 SMNVEV, per germline (reference sequence). The CDR3 region has the DNA TGTGCCAGCAGTACCTGGGGGCCCTACAATGAGCAGTTCTTC. Its protein product is CASSTWGPYNEQFF.

This chain connects TRBV5-1 to TRBJ2-2; maybe TRBD1 (6 bases). V gave up 0 bases and J gave up 6 bases, with 12 bases separating them. CDR3 length equals 15 residues. CDR1 SGHRS and CDR2 YFSETQ come from the germline V gene. CDR3 in DNA: TGCGCCAGCAGCTTGGGACAGGATTCCCCCGGGGAGCTGTTTTTT. Residues: CASSLGQDSPGELFF.

The chain couples TRBV7-9 to TRBJ1-2, with 8 bases matching TRBD1. The CDR3 totals 17 residues. Germline trimming cut 5 bases from V and 3 bases from J; bases unmatched to any gene: 14. From germline, CDR1 is SEHNR and CDR2 FQNEAQ (reference sequence). The CDR3 coding sequence is TGTGCCAGCAGCCTTAGGGGCCCCCAGGGGGCGGACTATGGCTACACCTTC. Translation: CASSLRGPQGADYGYTF.

CDR3: CASGSGQGYTF. The CDR3 DNA follows: TGTGCTAGTGGTTCGGGACAGGGCTACACCTTC. The chain employs TRBV12-5 and TRBJ1-2, with 7 bases that match TRBD1. The CDR3 is made up of 11 amino acids. Per germline, CDR1 LGHNT and CDR2 FRNRAP. V was clipped by 4 bases and J by 8 bases; unmatched bases: 1.

The CDR3 DNA follows: TGTGCCAGCAGACAGGGACAGGGGTCCTACGAGCAGTACGTC. Protein product: CASRQGQGSYEQYV. The rearrangement joins TRBV6-5 to TRBJ2-7, with TRBD1 identical over 10 bases. CDR1 is MNHEY and CDR2 is SVGAGI in the germline V gene. Trimming cost V 6 bases and J 1 base; bases outside gene matches: 3. The length of the CDR3 is 14 residues.